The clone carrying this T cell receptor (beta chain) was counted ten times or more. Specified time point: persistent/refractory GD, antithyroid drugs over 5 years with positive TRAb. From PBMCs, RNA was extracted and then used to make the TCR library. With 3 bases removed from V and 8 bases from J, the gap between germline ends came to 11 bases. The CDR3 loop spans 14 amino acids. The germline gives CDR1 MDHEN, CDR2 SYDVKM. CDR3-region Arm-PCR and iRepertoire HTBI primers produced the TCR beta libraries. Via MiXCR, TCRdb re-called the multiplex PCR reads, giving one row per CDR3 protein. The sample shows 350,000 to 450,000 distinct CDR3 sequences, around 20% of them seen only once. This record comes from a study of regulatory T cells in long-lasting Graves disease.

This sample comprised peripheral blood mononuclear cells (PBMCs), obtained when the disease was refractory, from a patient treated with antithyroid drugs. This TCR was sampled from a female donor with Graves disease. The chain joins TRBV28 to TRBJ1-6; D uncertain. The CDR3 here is CASSFRGLYSPLHF. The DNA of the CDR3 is TGTGCCAGCAGTTTTCGGGGATTGTATTCACCCCTCCACTTT.